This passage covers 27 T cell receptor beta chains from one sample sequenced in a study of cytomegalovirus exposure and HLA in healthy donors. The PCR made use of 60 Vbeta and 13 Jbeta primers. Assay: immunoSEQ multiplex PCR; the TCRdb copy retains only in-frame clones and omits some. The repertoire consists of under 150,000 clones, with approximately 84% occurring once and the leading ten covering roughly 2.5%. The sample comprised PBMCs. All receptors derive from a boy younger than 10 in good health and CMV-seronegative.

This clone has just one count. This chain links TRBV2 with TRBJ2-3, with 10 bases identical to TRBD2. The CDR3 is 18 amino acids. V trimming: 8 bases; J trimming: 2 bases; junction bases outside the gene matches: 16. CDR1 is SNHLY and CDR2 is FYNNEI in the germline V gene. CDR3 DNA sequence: TGTGCCAGCCTGGAGCTTCAGCGGGGGGGCTTTCTCACAGATACGCAGTATTTT. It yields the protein CASLELQRGGFLTDTQYF. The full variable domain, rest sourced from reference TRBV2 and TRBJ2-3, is EPEVTQTPSHQVTQMGQEVILRCVPISNHLYFYWYRQILGQKVEFLVSFYNNEISEKSEIFDDQFSVERPDGSNFTLKIRSTKLEDSAMYFCASLELQRGGFLTDTQYFGPGTRLTVL.

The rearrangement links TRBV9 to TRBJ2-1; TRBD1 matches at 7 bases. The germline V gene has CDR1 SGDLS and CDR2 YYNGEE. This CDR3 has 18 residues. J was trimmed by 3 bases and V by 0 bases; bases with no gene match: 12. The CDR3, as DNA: TGTGCCAGCAGCGTAGGAACAGGGGTCGGCATAGGCTACAATGAGCAGTTCTTC. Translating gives CASSVGTGVGIGYNEQFF.

The CDR3 coding sequence is TGTGCCAGTAGCATGCAGGGTTCCGGTGTTCAGCCCCAGCATTTT. Its protein is CASSMQGSGVQPQHF. The chain couples TRBV19 to TRBJ1-5; D may be TRBD1 (5 bases). Trimming stripped 6 bases from V and 6 bases from J, with 18 bases between. The CDR3 is 15 residues long. In germline, CDR1 is LNHDA, CDR2 SQIVND (reference sequence).

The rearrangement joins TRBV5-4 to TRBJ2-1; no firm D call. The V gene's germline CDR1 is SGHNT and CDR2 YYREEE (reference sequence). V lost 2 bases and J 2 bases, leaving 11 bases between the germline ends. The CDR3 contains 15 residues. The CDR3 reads CASSFIEAPYNEQFF. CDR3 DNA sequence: TGTGCCAGCAGCTTTATTGAGGCCCCCTACAATGAGCAGTTCTTC.

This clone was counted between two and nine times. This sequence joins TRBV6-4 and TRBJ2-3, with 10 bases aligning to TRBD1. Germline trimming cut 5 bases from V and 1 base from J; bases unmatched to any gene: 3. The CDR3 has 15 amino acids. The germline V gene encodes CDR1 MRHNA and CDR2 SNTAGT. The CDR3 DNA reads TGTGCCAGCAGTCCCGGGACAGGGGGCACAGATACGCAGTATTTT. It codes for CASSPGTGGTDTQYF.

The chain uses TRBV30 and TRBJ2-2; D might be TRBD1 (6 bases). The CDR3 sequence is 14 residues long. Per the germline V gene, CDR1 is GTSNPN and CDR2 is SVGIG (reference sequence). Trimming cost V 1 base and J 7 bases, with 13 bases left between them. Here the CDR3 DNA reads TGTGCCTGGAGTGCCAACAGGGAGTACGGGGAGCTGTTTTTT. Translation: CAWSANREYGELFF.

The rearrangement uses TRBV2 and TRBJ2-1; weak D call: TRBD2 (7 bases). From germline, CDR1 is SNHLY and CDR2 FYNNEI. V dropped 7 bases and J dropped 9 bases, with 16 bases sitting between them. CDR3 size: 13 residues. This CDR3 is CASTKGGAGEQFF. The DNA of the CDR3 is TGTGCCAGCACCAAAGGGGGGGCAGGTGAGCAGTTCTTC.

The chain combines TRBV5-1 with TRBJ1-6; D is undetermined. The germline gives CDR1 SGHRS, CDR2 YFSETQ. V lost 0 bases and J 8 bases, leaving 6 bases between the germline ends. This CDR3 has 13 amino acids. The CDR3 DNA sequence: TGCGCCAGCAGCTTGGTGCAGGATTCACCCCTCCACTTT. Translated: CASSLVQDSPLHF.

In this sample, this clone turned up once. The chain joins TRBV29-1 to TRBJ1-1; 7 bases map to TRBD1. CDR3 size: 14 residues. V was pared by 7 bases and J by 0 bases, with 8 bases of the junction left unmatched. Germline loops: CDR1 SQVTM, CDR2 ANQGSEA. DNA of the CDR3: TGCAGCGGCGAGCCCACAGGGGTGAACACTGAAGCTTTCTTT. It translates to CSGEPTGVNTEAFF.

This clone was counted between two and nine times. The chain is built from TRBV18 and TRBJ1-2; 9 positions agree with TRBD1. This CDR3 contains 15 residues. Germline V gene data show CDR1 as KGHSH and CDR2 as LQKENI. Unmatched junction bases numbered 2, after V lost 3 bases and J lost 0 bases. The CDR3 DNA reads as TGTGCCAGCTCACCGGACAGGGGAGCTAACTATGGCTACACCTTC. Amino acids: CASSPDRGANYGYTF. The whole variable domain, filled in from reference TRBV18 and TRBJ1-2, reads NAGVMQNPRHLVRRRGQEARLRCSPMKGHSHVYWYRQLPEEGLKFMVYLQKENIIDESGMPKERFSAEFPKEGPSILRIQQVVRGDSAAYFCASSPDRGANYGYTFGSGTRLTVV.

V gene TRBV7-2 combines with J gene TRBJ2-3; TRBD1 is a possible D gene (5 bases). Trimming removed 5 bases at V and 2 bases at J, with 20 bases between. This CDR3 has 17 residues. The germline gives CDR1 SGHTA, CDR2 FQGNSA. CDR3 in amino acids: CASSPGVGRAPTDTQYF. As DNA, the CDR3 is TGTGCCAGCAGCCCTGGCGTCGGCAGGGCACCCACAGATACGCAGTATTTT.

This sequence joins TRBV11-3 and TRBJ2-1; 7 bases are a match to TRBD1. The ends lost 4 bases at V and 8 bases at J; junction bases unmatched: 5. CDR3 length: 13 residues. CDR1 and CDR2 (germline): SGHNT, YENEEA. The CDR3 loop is CASSSHRGDEQFF. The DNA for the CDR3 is TGTGCCAGCAGCTCCCACAGGGGCGATGAGCAGTTCTTC.

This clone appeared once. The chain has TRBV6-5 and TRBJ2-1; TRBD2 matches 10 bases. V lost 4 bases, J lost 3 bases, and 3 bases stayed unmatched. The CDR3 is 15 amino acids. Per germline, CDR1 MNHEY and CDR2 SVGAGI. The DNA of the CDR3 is TGTGCCAGCAGTTTTGGACTAGCGGACTACAATGAGCAGTTCTTC. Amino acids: CASSFGLADYNEQFF.

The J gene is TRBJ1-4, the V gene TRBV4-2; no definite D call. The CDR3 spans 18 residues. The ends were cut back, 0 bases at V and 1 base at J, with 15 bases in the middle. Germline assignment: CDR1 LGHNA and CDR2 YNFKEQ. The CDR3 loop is CASSQEGAGRLTNEKLFF. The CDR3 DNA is TGTGCCAGCAGCCAAGAGGGAGCTGGGAGGTTAACTAATGAAAAACTGTTTTTT.

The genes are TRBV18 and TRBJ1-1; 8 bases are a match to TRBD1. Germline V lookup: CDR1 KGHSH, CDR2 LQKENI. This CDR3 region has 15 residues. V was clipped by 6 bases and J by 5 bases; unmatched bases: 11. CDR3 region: CASSARTGWETEAFF. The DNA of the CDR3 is TGTGCCAGCTCTGCCCGGACAGGGTGGGAGACTGAAGCTTTCTTT.

The CDR3 DNA reads TGTGCCAGCAGTCATAGGATGGCGGCCCAAGAGACCCAGTACTTC. Protein: CASSHRMAAQETQYF. The chain is built from TRBV7-6 and TRBJ2-5, with D unresolved. Germline CDR1 reads SGHVS; CDR2 reads FNYEAQ. The V end was cut by 6 bases, the J end by 1 base, with 15 bases between. The CDR3 is 15 residues long.

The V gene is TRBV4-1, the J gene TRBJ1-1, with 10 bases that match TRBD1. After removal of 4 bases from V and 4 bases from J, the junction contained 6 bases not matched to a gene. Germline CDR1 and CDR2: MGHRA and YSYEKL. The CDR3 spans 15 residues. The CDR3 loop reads CASSRQGAEITEAFF. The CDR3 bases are TGCGCCAGCAGCCGACAGGGGGCAGAAATCACTGAAGCTTTCTTT.

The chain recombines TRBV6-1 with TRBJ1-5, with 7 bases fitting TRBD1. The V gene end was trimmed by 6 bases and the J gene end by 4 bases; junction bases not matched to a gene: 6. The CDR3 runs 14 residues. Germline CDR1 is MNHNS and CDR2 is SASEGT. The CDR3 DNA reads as TGTGCCAGCAGGACGGGGACAGATAATCAGCCCCAGCATTTT. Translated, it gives CASRTGTDNQPQHF.

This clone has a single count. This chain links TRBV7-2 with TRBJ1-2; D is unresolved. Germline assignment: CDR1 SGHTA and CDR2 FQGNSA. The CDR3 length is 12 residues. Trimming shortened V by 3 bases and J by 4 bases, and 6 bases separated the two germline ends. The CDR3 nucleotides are TGTGCCAGCAGCTTCCAGTCCTATGGCTACACCTTC. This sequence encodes CASSFQSYGYTF. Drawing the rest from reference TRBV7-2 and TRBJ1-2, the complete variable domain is GAGVSQSPSNKVTEKGKDVELRCDPISGHTALYWYRQSLGQGLEFLIYFQGNSAPDKSGLPSDRFSAERTGGSVSTLTIQRTQQEDSAVYLCASSFQSYGYTFGSGTRLTVV.

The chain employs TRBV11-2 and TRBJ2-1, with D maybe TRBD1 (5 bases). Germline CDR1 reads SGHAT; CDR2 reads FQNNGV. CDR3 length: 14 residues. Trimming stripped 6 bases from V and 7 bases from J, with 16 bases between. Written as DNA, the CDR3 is TGTGCCAGCAGGTCAACACTTAAGGGGAATGAGCAGTTCTTC. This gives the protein CASRSTLKGNEQFF.

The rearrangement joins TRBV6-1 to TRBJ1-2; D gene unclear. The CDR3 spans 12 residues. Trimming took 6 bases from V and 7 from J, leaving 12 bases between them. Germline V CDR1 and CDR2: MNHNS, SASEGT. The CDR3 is CASSYPRGGYTF. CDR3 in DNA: TGTGCCAGCAGCTATCCTCGGGGTGGCTACACCTTC.

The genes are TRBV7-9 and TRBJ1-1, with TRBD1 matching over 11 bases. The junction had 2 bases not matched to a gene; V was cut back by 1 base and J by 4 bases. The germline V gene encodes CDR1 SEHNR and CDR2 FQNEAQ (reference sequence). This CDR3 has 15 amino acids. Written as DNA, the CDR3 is TGTGCCAGCAGCTTAGGTGGGACAGGGGGCACTGAAGCTTTCTTT. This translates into CASSLGGTGGTEAFF.

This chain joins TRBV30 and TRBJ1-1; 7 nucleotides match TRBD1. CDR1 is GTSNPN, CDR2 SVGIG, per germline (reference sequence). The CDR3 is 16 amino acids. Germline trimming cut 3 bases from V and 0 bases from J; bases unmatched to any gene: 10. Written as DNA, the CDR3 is TGTGCCTGGAGGGGGACAGCCGGTCCTATGAACACTGAAGCTTTCTTT. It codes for CAWRGTAGPMNTEAFF.

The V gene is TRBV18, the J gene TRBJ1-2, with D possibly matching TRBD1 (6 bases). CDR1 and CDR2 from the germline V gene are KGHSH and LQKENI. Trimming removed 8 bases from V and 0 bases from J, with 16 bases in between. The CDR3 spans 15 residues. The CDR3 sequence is CASLRVRTANYGYTF. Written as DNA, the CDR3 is TGTGCCAGCCTACGGGTCCGGACAGCTAACTATGGCTACACCTTC.

In DNA, the CDR3 is TGTGCCACCACGATCAAGGGGGGGGAAAAACTGTTTTTT. It specifies CATTIKGGEKLFF. The chain joins TRBV6-1 to TRBJ1-4; possible D gene TRBD1, 6 bases. This CDR3 is built from 13 residues. Per the germline V gene, CDR1 is MNHNS and CDR2 is SASEGT. Trimming took off 10 bases at V and 8 bases at J, with 17 bases between the two ends.

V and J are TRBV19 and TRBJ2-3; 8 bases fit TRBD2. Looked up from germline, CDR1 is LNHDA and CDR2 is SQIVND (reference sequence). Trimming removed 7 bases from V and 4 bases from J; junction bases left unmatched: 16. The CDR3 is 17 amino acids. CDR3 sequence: CASTLSPGGGLADTQYF. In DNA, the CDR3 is TGTGCCAGTACCCTATCCCCGGGAGGGGGATTGGCAGATACGCAGTATTTT.

CDR3 DNA: TGTGCCAGCAGCTTAATGAGCGTGTATGGCTACACCTTC. Residues: CASSLMSVYGYTF. J is TRBJ1-2 and V is TRBV7-2; D is unresolved. The V gene lost 2 bases and the J gene lost 5 bases, with 9 bases spanning the gap. The CDR3 sequence is 13 residues long. Germline CDR1 reads SGHTA; CDR2 reads FQGNSA.